These 6 T cell receptor beta chains were all obtained from the same sample, sequenced in a study of breast tumors, draining lymph nodes, adjacent tissues. MiXCR was run by TCRdb on the multiplex PCR reads, yielding one entry per CDR3 protein. The data show about 300,000 distinct CDR3 sequences, roughly 31% seen once. Breast cancer patients provided tissue from their axillary draining lymph nodes. Material: axillary lymph node tissue. Receptors originate from a female donor with breast cancer. Some clones in this sample may be carry-over from other donors' samples.

This chain links TRBV28 with TRBJ1-2; maybe TRBD1 (5 bases). CDR1 and CDR2 (germline): MDHEN, SYDVKM. Trimming took 6 bases from V and 6 from J, leaving 14 bases between them. This CDR3 is built from 13 residues. Here the CDR3 DNA reads TGTGCCAGCAGCCCGGGACTCCCTCATGGCTACACCTTC. It translates to CASSPGLPHGYTF.

In its sample, this clonotype was seen once. One base away lies a much larger clone, so this may be a sequencing read error. V usage is TRBV28 and J usage is TRBJ1-2; tentative D call: TRBD1 (6 bases). CDR3 size: 14 residues. Germline V gives CDR1 MDHEN, CDR2 SYDVKM. In DNA, the CDR3 is TGTGTCAGCAGTAGAGACAGGCTAAACTATGGCTACACCTTC. This gives the protein CVSSRDRLNYGYTF.

In its sample, this clonotype was seen many times. V and J are TRBV10-3 and TRBJ2-7; no definite D call. V gave up 4 bases and J gave up 5 bases, with 6 bases separating them. Per germline, CDR1 ENHRY and CDR2 SYGVKD. The CDR3 loop spans 11 amino acids. This CDR3 is CAISGIDEQYF. The DNA for the CDR3 is TGTGCCATCAGTGGGATAGACGAGCAGTACTTC.

At least ten counts were recorded for this clonotype. This rearrangement joins TRBV4-2 to TRBJ2-6; no reliable D call. The germline gives CDR1 LGHNA, CDR2 YNFKEQ. The CDR3 sequence is 15 residues long. Trimming took 4 bases from V and 3 from J, leaving 10 bases between them. The CDR3 DNA reads as TGTGCCAGCAGCCCTGTGCTTAGTGGGGCCAACGTCCTGACTTTC. Translation: CASSPVLSGANVLTF.

A note on this clonotype: The final CDR3 position lacks the conserved phenylalanine or tryptophan, pointing to a likely read error. The chain couples TRBV2 to TRBJ2-7; D may be TRBD1 (5 bases). The CDR3 is 15 residues long. The V gene's germline CDR1 is SNHLY and CDR2 FYNNEI. V shed 6 bases and J shed 3 bases, with 18 bases lying between them. CDR3 in amino acids: CASSYSSTGHYEQYS. The DNA of the CDR3 is TGTGCCAGCAGCTACAGCAGCACAGGACACTACGAGCAGTACTCC.

This clonotype was seen repeatedly, ten times or more. The J gene is TRBJ2-2, the V gene TRBV5-1; 9 positions match TRBD2. Germline V gene lookup returns CDR1 SGHRS and CDR2 YFSETQ. The CDR3 is 17 amino acids. Unmatched junction bases numbered 12, after V lost 4 bases and J lost 5 bases. CDR3 coding DNA: TGCGCCAGCAGCCCGACTAGCGGCGTCCCCCTGACCGGGGAGCTGTTTTTT. It is translated as CASSPTSGVPLTGELFF. Supplemented by reference TRBV5-1 and TRBJ2-2, the full variable domain reads KAGVTQTPRYLIKTRGQQVTLSCSPISGHRSVSWYQQTPGQGLQFLFEYFSETQRNKGNFPGRFSGRQFSNSRSEMNVSTLELGDSALYLCASSPTSGVPLTGELFFGEGSRLTVL.